Each of the 19 T cell receptor beta chains below was sequenced from the same sample in a study of blood T cell repertoires in COVID-19. This table comes from immunoSEQ multiplex PCR, and its TCRdb copy is limited to in-frame clones, with some not included. This table has approximately 300,000 clones, more than 90% appearing once. The sample taken for sequencing was PBMCs or T cells enriched from blood (not recorded which). The receptor source for this set is a woman aged 25 to 45 who had recovered from COVID-19.

The chain carries TRBV4-3 and TRBJ1-3, with unresolved D. The V end was cut by 1 base, the J end by 4 bases, with 14 bases between. Germline V gene data show CDR1 as LGHNA and CDR2 as YSLEER. The CDR3 consists of 16 residues. CDR3 protein: CASSQVALADGNTIYF. DNA for the CDR3: TGCGCCAGCAGCCAAGTCGCATTAGCGGACGGAAACACCATATATTTT.

The chain is built from TRBV5-4 and TRBJ2-6; tentatively, D is TRBD1 (5 bases). The CDR3 loop spans 15 amino acids. The germline V gene has CDR1 SGHNT and CDR2 YYREEE (reference sequence). V was clipped by 4 bases and J by 2 bases, with 10 bases between them. CDR3 DNA sequence: TGTGCCAGCAGCCTTAGACAGACTGGGGCCAACGTCCTGACTTTC. Amino acid sequence: CASSLRQTGANVLTF.

CDR3 DNA: TGTGCCAGCATCCGTACAGGATGGAACACTGAAGCTTTCTTT. Translated: CASIRTGWNTEAFF. The chain employs TRBV2 and TRBJ1-1, with a weak D call TRBD1 (5 bases). This CDR3 contains 14 residues. Trimming removed 7 bases at V and 1 base at J, with 13 bases between. Germline V gene sequence: CDR1 SNHLY, CDR2 FYNNEI.

The chain is built from TRBV28 and TRBJ1-2, with TRBD1 matching over 8 bases. Germline CDR1 is MDHEN and CDR2 is SYDVKM. This CDR3 is built from 13 residues. Germline trimming cut 6 bases from V and 2 bases from J; bases unmatched to any gene: 2. This chain's CDR3 is CASRQGVNYGYTF. In nucleotides, the CDR3 is TGTGCCAGCAGACAGGGGGTAAACTATGGCTACACCTTC.

The chain recombines TRBV28 with TRBJ2-2, with D perhaps TRBD1 (5 bases). Germline-derived CDR1 and CDR2 are MDHEN and SYDVKM. Trimming stripped 6 bases from V and 5 bases from J, with 16 bases between. CDR3 size: 15 residues. The CDR3 loop reads CASSLRRTLTGELFF. The DNA of the CDR3 is TGTGCCAGCAGCCTGCGGCGGACATTAACCGGGGAGCTGTTTTTT.

The chain is built from TRBV5-1 and TRBJ1-2; TRBD1 aligns across 10 bases. CDR1 and CDR2 from the germline V gene are SGHRS and YFSETQ. The trim removed 4 bases at V and 5 bases at J, leaving 8 bases unmatched. The CDR3 is made up of 15 amino acids. DNA of the CDR3: TGCGCCAGCAGCATGGGACAGGGGAGGACTTATGGCTACACCTTC. Encoded protein: CASSMGQGRTYGYTF. Complete variable domain (other parts from reference TRBV5-1 and TRBJ1-2): KAGVTQTPRYLIKTRGQQVTLSCSPISGHRSVSWYQQTPGQGLQFLFEYFSETQRNKGNFPGRFSGRQFSNSRSEMNVSTLELGDSALYLCASSMGQGRTYGYTFGSGTRLTVV.

The chain is built from TRBV7-9 and TRBJ2-2; tentatively, D is TRBD2 (6 bases). The ends were cut back, 0 bases at V and 2 bases at J, with 10 bases in the middle. The CDR3 sequence is 16 residues long. The V gene's germline CDR1 is SEHNR and CDR2 FQNEAQ (reference sequence). Here the CDR3 reads CASSLAGGTNTGELFF. The CDR3 DNA follows: TGTGCCAGCAGCTTAGCGGGGGGAACCAACACCGGGGAGCTGTTTTTT.

V usage is TRBV24-1 and J usage is TRBJ2-5; 10 bases fit TRBD1. The CDR3 consists of 16 residues. Looked up from germline, CDR1 is KGHDR and CDR2 is SFDVKD. The junction had 8 bases not matched to a gene; V was cut back by 3 bases and J by 5 bases. CDR3 in DNA: TGTGCCACCAGTGATCCGGGGACAGGGGTTCGGGAGACCCAGTACTTC. It specifies CATSDPGTGVRETQYF.

V and J are TRBV19 and TRBJ2-3; TRBD2 aligns across 9 bases. V lost 1 base to trimming and J lost 4 bases; unmatched junction nucleotides: 9. Germline V gene sequence: CDR1 LNHDA, CDR2 SQIVND (reference sequence). The CDR3 loop spans 17 amino acids. This CDR3 is CASSIGGAGGYADTQYF. The CDR3 DNA reads as TGTGCCAGTAGTATAGGCGGAGCGGGAGGTTATGCAGATACGCAGTATTTT.

The chain couples TRBV5-1 to TRBJ1-5, with D possibly being TRBD1 (5 bases). CDR3 length: 14 residues. CDR1 is SGHRS and CDR2 is YFSETQ in the germline V gene. V was cut by 0 bases and J by 5 bases, with 9 bases left in between. Here the CDR3 DNA reads TGCGCCAGCAGCTTGGCGATAGGGGATCAGCCCCAGCATTTT. Translation: CASSLAIGDQPQHF. Drawing the rest from reference TRBV5-1 and TRBJ1-5, the complete variable domain is KAGVTQTPRYLIKTRGQQVTLSCSPISGHRSVSWYQQTPGQGLQFLFEYFSETQRNKGNFPGRFSGRQFSNSRSEMNVSTLELGDSALYLCASSLAIGDQPQHFGDGTRLSIL.

The chain combines TRBV14 with TRBJ2-7, with 7 bases fitting TRBD1. Germline values: CDR1 SGHDN, CDR2 FVKESK. The CDR3 spans 14 residues. V gave up 4 bases and J gave up 7 bases; unmatched junction bases: 10. The CDR3 bases are TGTGCCAGCAGCCGACAGGGCCCTCGGGAAGAGCAGTACTTC. Translating gives CASSRQGPREEQYF.

This clone was recorded once. This chain joins TRBV19 and TRBJ2-6; TRBD1 matches 7 bases. The CDR3 has 14 amino acids. In germline, CDR1 is LNHDA, CDR2 SQIVND (reference sequence). V gave up 10 bases and J gave up 0 bases; unmatched junction bases: 3. This chain's CDR3 is CATGQSSGANVLTF. As DNA, the CDR3 is TGTGCCACGGGACAGTCCTCTGGGGCCAACGTCCTGACTTTC. The full variable domain, rest sourced from reference TRBV19 and TRBJ2-6, is DGGITQSPKYLFRKEGQNVTLSCEQNLNHDAMYWYRQDPGQGLRLIYYSQIVNDFQKGDIAEGYSVSREKKESFPLTVTSAQKNPTAFYLCATGQSSGANVLTFGAGSRLTVL.

The chain carries TRBV27 and TRBJ1-6; D may be TRBD1 (5 bases). V lost 11 bases and J 8 bases, leaving 16 bases between the germline ends. Germline V gives CDR1 MNHEY, CDR2 SMNVEV (reference sequence). The length of the CDR3 is 13 residues. The CDR3 region is CARLQGEYSPLHF. The CDR3 DNA reads as TGTGCCCGCCTGCAGGGTGAGTATTCACCCCTCCACTTT.

The V gene is TRBV5-1, the J gene TRBJ2-5; 10 nucleotides align to TRBD2. The CDR3 consists of 15 residues. CDR1 SGHRS and CDR2 YFSETQ come from the germline V gene. Trimming removed 4 bases from V and 4 bases from J; junction bases left unmatched: 7. CDR3 DNA sequence: TGCGCCAGCAGCACTACTAGCGGGAACGGAGAGACCCAGTACTTC. It codes for CASSTTSGNGETQYF.

The chain has TRBV18 and TRBJ2-3; D might be TRBD2 (5 bases). V was clipped by 3 bases and J by 2 bases, with 15 bases between them. The CDR3 is made up of 16 amino acids. The germline V gene encodes CDR1 KGHSH and CDR2 LQKENI. CDR3 DNA: TGTGCCAGCTCACCGGATCTAGCTAGTATCACAGATACGCAGTATTTT. It encodes CASSPDLASITDTQYF.

The CDR3 reads CASSYRQGSDTEAFF. For the CDR3, the DNA is TGTGCCAGCAGTTACCGACAGGGTTCGGACACTGAAGCTTTCTTT. The chain joins TRBV28 to TRBJ1-1; 7 nucleotides match TRBD1. Germline trimming cut 4 bases from V and 3 bases from J; bases unmatched to any gene: 8. The germline V gene has CDR1 MDHEN and CDR2 SYDVKM. The CDR3 contains 15 residues.

The gene calls are TRBV11-3 and TRBJ1-1; the match to TRBD1 covers 8 bases. The CDR3 is made up of 14 amino acids. The germline gives CDR1 SGHNT, CDR2 YENEEA. V was pared by 5 bases and J by 0 bases, with 2 bases of the junction left unmatched. CDR3 protein: CASSQGAVNTEAFF. DNA of the CDR3: TGTGCCAGCAGCCAGGGGGCCGTGAACACTGAAGCTTTCTTT.

CDR3 residues: CASSTRLAGVNEQFF. The CDR3, as DNA: TGTGCCAGTAGTACCCGACTAGCGGGAGTTAATGAGCAGTTCTTC. The gene calls are TRBV19 and TRBJ2-1; TRBD2 matches 12 bases. There are 15 residues in the CDR3. Unmatched junction bases numbered 5, after V lost 4 bases and J lost 7 bases. Germline V CDR1 and CDR2: LNHDA, SQIVND (reference sequence).

This clone was recorded once. The chain joins TRBV7-2 to TRBJ1-2, with 8 nucleotides matching TRBD1. Germline V CDR1 and CDR2: SGHTA, FQGNSA. The CDR3 is 15 amino acids. V was clipped by 3 bases and J by 4 bases; unmatched bases: 7. Here the CDR3 DNA reads TGTGCCAGCAGCTTCGGACAGGGTTTGTCCTATGGCTACACCTTC. Protein product: CASSFGQGLSYGYTF.